This entry is about one T cell receptor beta chain. Its antigen is not identified. This record belongs to a study of PD-1 blockade in classical Hodgkin lymphoma. Findings of the study overall: Nivolumab starters within 1 year of ASCT were excluded.

Clones were read by immunoSEQ multiplex PCR, and TCRdb kept only the in-frame ones, dropping some. This sample yields 5,000 to 8,000 clones, of which approximately 77% are seen a single time; 35% to 40% belongs to the top ten. Brentuximab vedotin exposure varied, and every patient relapsed after autologous stem cell transplantation. This clonotype was sampled from a human donor with classical Hodgkin lymphoma. This specimen was peripheral blood mononuclear cells (PBMCs), taken at baseline.

The CDR3 region has the DNA TGTGCCAGCAGCTTGGATGTGACTAGCTGGTCAGATACGCAGTATTTT. It specifies CASSLDVTSWSDTQYF. The chain combines TRBV5-6 with TRBJ2-3, with 7 nucleotides matching TRBD2. This CDR3 has 16 residues. The V gene's germline CDR1 is SGHDT and CDR2 YYEEEE. Trimming cost V 0 bases and J 4 bases; bases outside gene matches: 8.